The rows below give T cell receptor beta chains drawn from one sample of a study of blood T cell repertoires in COVID-19. Profiling relied on immunoSEQ multiplex PCR, and the TCRdb table lists in-frame clones only, not all of them. The sample records about 240,000 clones, about 86% being singletons. The sample comprised PBMCs or T cells enriched from blood (not recorded which). The receptors shown here come from a woman aged 40 to 49 with acute COVID-19. Each CDR3 is given with its conserved first and last residue. A D gene is named only where the DNA matches it firmly. A clone size is listed for some rows: how often the clone was seen (once, few, many), or a class if it is expanded.

clone size: NA
D gene: TRBD2
J gene: TRBJ2-3
V gene: TRBV6-2/TRBV6-3
CDR3 protein: CASSNPSGPSTDTQYF
CDR3 DNA: TGTGCCAGCAGTAACCCTAGCGGACCAAGCACAGATACGCAGTATTTT

clone size: NA
D gene: TRBD1
J gene: TRBJ2-2
V gene: TRBV29-1
CDR3 protein: CSVKRNRGNTGELFF
CDR3 DNA: TGCAGCGTTAAAAGGAACAGGGGTAACACCGGGGAGCTGTTTTTT

clone size: NA
D gene: TRBD2
J gene: TRBJ2-5
V gene: TRBV2
CDR3 protein: CASSAGTSEETQYF
CDR3 DNA: TGTGCCAGCAGTGCCGGGACTAGTGAAGAGACCCAGTACTTC

clone size: NA
D gene: NA
J gene: TRBJ2-2
V gene: TRBV28
CDR3 protein: CASTPEGRLNTGELFF
CDR3 DNA: TGTGCCAGCACCCCTGAGGGCAGGCTAAACACCGGGGAGCTGTTTTTT

clone size: NA
D gene: TRBD2
J gene: TRBJ2-2
V gene: TRBV5-5
CDR3 protein: CASSALAGETGELFF
CDR3 DNA: TGTGCCAGCAGCGCTCTAGCGGGAGAGACCGGGGAGCTGTTTTTT

clone size: NA
D gene: NA
J gene: TRBJ2-3
V gene: TRBV5-1
CDR3 protein: CASSLVGAHTDTQYF
CDR3 DNA: TGCGCCAGCAGCTTGGTGGGGGCCCACACAGATACGCAGTATTTT

clone size: NA
D gene: TRBD2
J gene: TRBJ2-5
V gene: TRBV2
CDR3 protein: CASMTLAGVQETQYF
CDR3 DNA: TGTGCCAGTATGACTTTAGCGGGAGTCCAAGAGACCCAGTACTTC

clone size: once
D gene: TRBD1
J gene: TRBJ1-3
V gene: TRBV5-5
CDR3 protein: CASSVDRGSGNTIYF
CDR3 DNA: TGTGCCAGCAGCGTCGACAGGGGGAGCGGAAACACCATATATTTT

clone size: NA
D gene: TRBD1
J gene: TRBJ1-1
V gene: TRBV14
CDR3 protein: CASSQDRGQFMAEAFF
CDR3 DNA: TGTGCCAGCAGCCAAGACAGGGGGCAGTTTATGGCTGAAGCTTTCTTT

clone size: NA
D gene: TRBD2
J gene: TRBJ2-3
V gene: TRBV4-1
CDR3 protein: CASSQAGLAGEGVYTQYF
CDR3 DNA: TGCGCCAGCAGCCAAGCGGGACTAGCGGGGGAGGGGGTTTATACGCAGTATTTT

clone size: few
D gene: NA
J gene: TRBJ1-6
V gene: TRBV5-6
CDR3 protein: CASSGGESYNSPLHF
CDR3 DNA: TGTGCCAGCAGCGGAGGGGAGTCCTATAATTCACCCCTCCACTTT

clone size: once
D gene: NA
J gene: TRBJ2-7
V gene: TRBV6-5
CDR3 protein: CASGYAGKSYEQYF
CDR3 DNA: TGTGCCAGCGGATATGCGGGAAAATCCTACGAGCAGTACTTC

clone size: few
D gene: TRBD2
J gene: TRBJ2-5
V gene: TRBV7-9
CDR3 protein: CASSLVASGEETQYF
CDR3 DNA: TGTGCCAGCAGCTTAGTGGCTAGCGGTGAAGAGACCCAGTACTTC

clone size: once
D gene: NA
J gene: TRBJ2-1
V gene: TRBV6-4
CDR3 protein: CAKLRGAYNEQFF
CDR3 DNA: TGTGCCAAGCTGCGGGGCGCCTACAATGAGCAGTTCTTC

clone size: NA
D gene: TRBD2
J gene: TRBJ2-2
V gene: TRBV9
CDR3 protein: CASSVDTSGDGELFF
CDR3 DNA: TGTGCCAGCAGCGTAGATACTAGCGGGGACGGGGAGCTGTTTTTT

clone size: NA
D gene: NA
J gene: TRBJ2-7
V gene: TRBV5-5
CDR3 protein: CASSLASRGYYEQYF
CDR3 DNA: TGTGCCAGCAGCTTGGCTTCCAGGGGATACTACGAGCAGTACTTC

clone size: NA
D gene: TRBD2
J gene: TRBJ2-7
V gene: TRBV3-1/TRBV3-2
CDR3 protein: CASSQRWEAGAGEQYF
CDR3 DNA: TGTGCCAGCAGCCAACGCTGGGAAGCGGGAGCGGGGGAGCAGTACTTC

clone size: NA
D gene: NA
J gene: TRBJ2-1
V gene: TRBV27
CDR3 protein: CASSWGGIRNEQFF
CDR3 DNA: TGTGCCAGCAGTTGGGGCGGGATAAGGAATGAGCAGTTCTTC

clone size: NA
D gene: TRBD1
J gene: TRBJ1-1
V gene: TRBV5-1
CDR3 protein: CASSSQGADTEAFF
CDR3 DNA: TGCGCCAGCAGTTCACAGGGGGCAGACACTGAAGCTTTCTTT

clone size: NA
D gene: TRBD1
J gene: TRBJ2-7
V gene: TRBV19
CDR3 protein: CASSTRDSRYEQYF
CDR3 DNA: TGTGCCAGTAGTACCCGGGACAGCCGATACGAGCAGTACTTC

clone size: NA
D gene: NA
J gene: TRBJ2-3
V gene: TRBV19
CDR3 protein: CASTPGLTDTQYF
CDR3 DNA: TGTGCCAGTACCCCCGGTCTTACAGATACGCAGTATTTT

clone size: NA
D gene: NA
J gene: TRBJ2-5
V gene: TRBV5-1
CDR3 protein: CASSLGNSYQETQYF
CDR3 DNA: TGCGCCAGCAGCTTGGGTAATAGCTACCAAGAGACCCAGTACTTC

clone size: NA
D gene: NA
J gene: TRBJ2-3
V gene: TRBV30
CDR3 protein: CAWSRQEGDTQYF
CDR3 DNA: TGTGCCTGGAGTAGGCAGGAGGGAGATACGCAGTATTTT

clone size: NA
D gene: TRBD2
J gene: TRBJ2-1
V gene: TRBV6-6
CDR3 protein: CASSHSGRPYNEQFF
CDR3 DNA: TGTGCCAGCTCCCATAGCGGGAGGCCCTACAATGAGCAGTTCTTC

clone size: NA
D gene: NA
J gene: TRBJ2-1
V gene: TRBV2
CDR3 protein: CASSEDGRAPYNEQFF
CDR3 DNA: TGTGCCAGCAGTGAAGACGGCAGGGCCCCCTACAATGAGCAGTTCTTC

clone size: NA
D gene: TRBD2
J gene: TRBJ2-7
V gene: TRBV2
CDR3 protein: CASSTTSAYEQYF
CDR3 DNA: TGTGCCAGCAGTACGACTAGCGCCTACGAGCAGTACTTC

clone size: NA
D gene: NA
J gene: TRBJ2-7
V gene: TRBV5-6
CDR3 protein: CASSNRIFYEQYF
CDR3 DNA: TGTGCCAGCAGCAACAGGATTTTCTACGAGCAGTACTTC

clone size: NA
D gene: NA
J gene: TRBJ1-2
V gene: TRBV7-9
CDR3 protein: CASSLGAVYGYTF
CDR3 DNA: TGTGCCAGCAGCTTAGGTGCGGTGTATGGCTACACCTTC

clone size: NA
D gene: NA
J gene: TRBJ2-7
V gene: TRBV11-2
CDR3 protein: CASSSLQGGSYEQYF
CDR3 DNA: TGTGCCAGCAGCTCACTTCAGGGGGGATCCTACGAGCAGTACTTC

clone size: NA
D gene: NA
J gene: TRBJ2-3
V gene: TRBV4-1
CDR3 protein: CASSQEYRTDTQYF
CDR3 DNA: TGCGCCAGCAGCCAAGAATATCGCACAGATACGCAGTATTTT

clone size: NA
D gene: NA
J gene: TRBJ1-3
V gene: TRBV15
CDR3 protein: CATSITRSSGNTIYF
CDR3 DNA: TGTGCCACCAGCATCACAAGGAGCTCTGGAAACACCATATATTTT

clone size: NA
D gene: TRBD2
J gene: TRBJ2-1
V gene: TRBV9
CDR3 protein: CASSGRLAEKNEQFF
CDR3 DNA: TGTGCCAGCAGCGGAAGACTAGCGGAGAAAAATGAGCAGTTCTTC

clone size: NA
D gene: NA
J gene: TRBJ1-6
V gene: TRBV7-9
CDR3 protein: CASSTGTNNSPLHF
CDR3 DNA: TGTGCCAGCAGCACCGGGACAAATAATTCACCCCTCCACTTT

clone size: few
D gene: TRBD1
J gene: TRBJ2-3
V gene: TRBV7-9
CDR3 protein: CASSRPRRQGLTDTQYF
CDR3 DNA: TGTGCCAGCAGCCGCCCCAGAAGACAGGGGCTCACAGATACGCAGTATTTT

clone size: NA
D gene: NA
J gene: TRBJ1-2
V gene: TRBV19
CDR3 protein: CASSIAGIWGGYTF
CDR3 DNA: TGTGCCAGTAGTATAGCAGGGATCTGGGGAGGCTACACCTTC

clone size: NA
D gene: NA
J gene: TRBJ1-6
V gene: TRBV27
CDR3 protein: CASSSLSYNSPLHF
CDR3 DNA: TGTGCCAGCAGTTCCCTTTCCTATAATTCACCCCTCCACTTT

clone size: NA
D gene: TRBD1
J gene: TRBJ1-2
V gene: TRBV7-2
CDR3 protein: CASSQGRDRANYGYTF
CDR3 DNA: TGTGCCAGCAGCCAAGGGAGGGACAGGGCTAACTATGGCTACACCTTC

clone size: NA
D gene: NA
J gene: TRBJ1-2
V gene: TRBV5-1
CDR3 protein: CASSLTGSVYGYTF
CDR3 DNA: TGCGCCAGCAGCCTAACCGGGTCGGTCTATGGCTACACCTTC

clone size: NA
D gene: NA
J gene: TRBJ1-4
V gene: TRBV2
CDR3 protein: CASSEQVRGSSTNEKLFF
CDR3 DNA: TGTGCCAGCAGTGAACAGGTCAGGGGAAGCTCAACTAATGAAAAACTGTTTTTT

clone size: NA
D gene: NA
J gene: TRBJ2-1
V gene: TRBV19
CDR3 protein: CASRRASTSYNEQFF
CDR3 DNA: TGTGCCAGTAGGAGAGCGTCCACCTCCTACAATGAGCAGTTCTTC

clone size: NA
D gene: NA
J gene: TRBJ1-1
V gene: TRBV11-3
CDR3 protein: CASSPSGGRAFF
CDR3 DNA: TGTGCCAGCAGCCCGAGCGGGGGGAGAGCTTTCTTT

clone size: NA
D gene: TRBD1
J gene: TRBJ1-1
V gene: TRBV27
CDR3 protein: CASLPGQGLGTEAFF
CDR3 DNA: TGTGCCAGTCTCCCGGGACAGGGCTTAGGCACTGAAGCTTTCTTT

clone size: once
D gene: NA
J gene: TRBJ2-3
V gene: TRBV28
CDR3 protein: CASSFPGTDTQYF
CDR3 DNA: TGTGCCAGCAGTTTCCCGGGTACAGATACGCAGTATTTT

clone size: NA
D gene: TRBD1
J gene: TRBJ1-1
V gene: TRBV6-5
CDR3 protein: CASSSRGFNTEAFF
CDR3 DNA: TGTGCCAGCAGTTCCAGGGGGTTCAACACTGAAGCTTTCTTT

clone size: few
D gene: NA
J gene: TRBJ2-7
V gene: TRBV3-1/TRBV3-2
CDR3 protein: CASSQALLGPGWSDEQYF
CDR3 DNA: TGTGCCAGCAGCCAAGCGCTCCTTGGGCCGGGGTGGAGCGACGAGCAGTACTTC

clone size: NA
D gene: TRBD2
J gene: TRBJ2-7
V gene: TRBV11-2
CDR3 protein: CASSLGGRAYEQYF
CDR3 DNA: TGTGCCAGCAGCTTAGGCGGGAGAGCCTACGAGCAGTACTTC

clone size: NA
D gene: TRBD1
J gene: TRBJ2-3
V gene: TRBV19
CDR3 protein: CASRMGRGGSDTQYF
CDR3 DNA: TGTGCCAGTCGAATGGGACGAGGGGGCTCGGATACGCAGTATTTT

clone size: NA
D gene: NA
J gene: TRBJ1-1
V gene: TRBV3-1/TRBV3-2
CDR3 protein: CASSQSGGRKTEAFF
CDR3 DNA: TGTGCCAGCAGCCAGTCGGGGGGAAGGAAGACTGAAGCTTTCTTT

clone size: NA
D gene: NA
J gene: TRBJ2-1
V gene: TRBV19
CDR3 protein: CASSAPLLGNEQQFF
CDR3 DNA: TGTGCCAGTAGTGCACCTTTACTAGGGAACGAGCAGCAGTTCTTC

clone size: NA
D gene: TRBD2
J gene: TRBJ2-1
V gene: TRBV18
CDR3 protein: CASDVLTSGSLGAPSKFF
CDR3 DNA: TGTGCCAGCGACGTCTTGACTAGCGGGAGTTTAGGGGCCCCATCGAAGTTCTTC

clone size: NA
D gene: NA
J gene: TRBJ2-5
V gene: TRBV5-4
CDR3 protein: CASSPTQRRGQETQYF
CDR3 DNA: TGTGCCAGCAGCCCCACCCAGCGGAGGGGCCAAGAGACCCAGTACTTC

clone size: NA
D gene: TRBD1
J gene: TRBJ1-2
V gene: TRBV25-1
CDR3 protein: CASSEPDRGNGYTF
CDR3 DNA: TGTGCCAGCAGTGAGCCGGACAGGGGGAATGGCTACACCTTC

clone size: NA
D gene: NA
J gene: TRBJ1-5
V gene: TRBV7-9
CDR3 protein: CASSFQGDSRQPQHF
CDR3 DNA: TGTGCCAGCAGCTTTCAAGGGGACTCCCGCCAGCCCCAGCATTTT